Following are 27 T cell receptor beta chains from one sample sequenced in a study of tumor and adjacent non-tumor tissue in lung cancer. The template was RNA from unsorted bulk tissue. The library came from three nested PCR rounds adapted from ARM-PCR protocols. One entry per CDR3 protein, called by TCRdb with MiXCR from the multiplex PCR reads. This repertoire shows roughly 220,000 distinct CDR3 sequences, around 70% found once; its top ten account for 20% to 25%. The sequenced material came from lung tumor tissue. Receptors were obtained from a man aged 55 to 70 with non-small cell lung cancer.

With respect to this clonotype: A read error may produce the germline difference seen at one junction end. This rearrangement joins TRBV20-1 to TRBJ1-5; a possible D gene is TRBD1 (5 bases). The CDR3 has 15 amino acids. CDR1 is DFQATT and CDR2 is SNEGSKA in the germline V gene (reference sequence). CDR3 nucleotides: TGCAGTGGTAGAGAACACAGGAGGCTGGGTCAGCTCCAGCATTTT. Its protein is CSGREHRRLGQLQHF.

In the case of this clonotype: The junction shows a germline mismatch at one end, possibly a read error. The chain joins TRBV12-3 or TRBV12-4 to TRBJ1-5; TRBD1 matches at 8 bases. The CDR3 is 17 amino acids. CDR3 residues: CARSPYSTGGEIQPQHF. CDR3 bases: TGTGCCAGGAGTCCTTACTCAACAGGGGGAGAAATTCAGCCCCAACATTTT.

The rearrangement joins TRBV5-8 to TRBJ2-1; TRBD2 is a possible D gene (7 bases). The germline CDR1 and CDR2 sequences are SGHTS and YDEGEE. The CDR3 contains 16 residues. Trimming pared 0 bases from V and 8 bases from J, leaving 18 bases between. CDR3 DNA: TGTGCCAGCAGCTTGGATGGGGGGGCGGTTTACGATGAGCAGTTCTTC. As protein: CASSLDGGAVYDEQFF.

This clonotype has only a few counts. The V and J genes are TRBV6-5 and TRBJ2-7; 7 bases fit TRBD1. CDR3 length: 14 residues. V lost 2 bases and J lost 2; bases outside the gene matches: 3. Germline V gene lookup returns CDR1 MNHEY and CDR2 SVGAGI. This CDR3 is CASSYKGATYEQYF. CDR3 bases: TGTGCCAGCAGTTACAAGGGGGCGACCTACGAGCAGTACTTC.

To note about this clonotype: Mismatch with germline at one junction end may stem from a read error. The CDR3 loop reads CATSVRGGGIQYF. The CDR3 nucleotides are TGTGCCACCAGCGTAAGGGGGGGTGGCATTCAATACTTC. V and J are TRBV9 and TRBJ2-4, with D possibly being TRBD2 (7 bases). Germline lookup yields CDR1 SGDLS and CDR2 YYNGEE. The length of the CDR3 is 13 residues.

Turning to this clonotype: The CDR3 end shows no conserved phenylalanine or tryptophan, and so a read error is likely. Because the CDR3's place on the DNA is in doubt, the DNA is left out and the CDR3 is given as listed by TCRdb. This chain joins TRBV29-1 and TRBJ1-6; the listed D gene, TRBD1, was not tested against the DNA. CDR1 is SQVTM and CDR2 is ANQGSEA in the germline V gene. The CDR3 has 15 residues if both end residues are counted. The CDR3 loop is CSALMDRPRNSLFHL.

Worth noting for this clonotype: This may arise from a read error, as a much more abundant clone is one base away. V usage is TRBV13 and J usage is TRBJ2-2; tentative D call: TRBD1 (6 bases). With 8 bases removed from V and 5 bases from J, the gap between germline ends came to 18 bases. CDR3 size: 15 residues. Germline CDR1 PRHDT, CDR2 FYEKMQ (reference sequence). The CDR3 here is CASGYKTRGTGELFF. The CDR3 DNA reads TGTGCCAGCGGCTACAAAACCAGGGGAACCGGGGAGCTGTTTTTT.

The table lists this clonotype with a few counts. CDR3 sequence: CASSSQGAGYGYTF. CDR3 DNA sequence: TGTGCCAGCAGCTCTCAGGGGGCTGGCTATGGCTACACCTTC. The gene calls are TRBV5-4 and TRBJ1-2; 8 bases fit TRBD1. The CDR3 has 14 residues. Losses at the gene ends were 3 bases for V and 4 bases for J; bases not matched to a gene: 5. Per germline, CDR1 SGHNT and CDR2 YYREEE (reference sequence).

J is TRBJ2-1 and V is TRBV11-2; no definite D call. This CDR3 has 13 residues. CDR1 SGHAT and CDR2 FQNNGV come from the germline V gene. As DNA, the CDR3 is TGTGACGGCAGTTCTGCATTTTACAATGAGCAGTTCTTC. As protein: CDGSSAFYNEQFF.

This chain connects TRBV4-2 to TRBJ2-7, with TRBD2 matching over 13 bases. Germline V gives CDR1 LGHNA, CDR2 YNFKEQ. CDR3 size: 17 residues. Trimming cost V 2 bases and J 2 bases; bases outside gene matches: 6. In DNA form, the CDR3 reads TGTGCCAGCAGCCAACCGGGACTAGCGGGAACCACCTACGAGCAGTACTTC. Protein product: CASSQPGLAGTTYEQYF.

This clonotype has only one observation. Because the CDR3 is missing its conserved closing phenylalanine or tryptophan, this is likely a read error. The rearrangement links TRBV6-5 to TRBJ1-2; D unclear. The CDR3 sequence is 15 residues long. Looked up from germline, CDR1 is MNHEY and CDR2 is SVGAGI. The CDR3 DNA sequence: TGTGCCATCAGTACCCTGAGGGCGCCCAACTATGGCTACACCATC. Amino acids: CAISTLRAPNYGYTI.

The DNA for the CDR3 is TGTGCCAGCAAGGAAGGGGCTCGGGGCGATCAGCCCCAGTATTTT. This sequence encodes CASKEGARGDQPQYF. The chain uses TRBV12-3 or TRBV12-4 and TRBJ1-5; D is perhaps TRBD1 or TRBD2 (5 bases each). The J call may be incorrect, as the DNA end agrees better with TRBJ2-3. The CDR3 extends over 15 amino acids.

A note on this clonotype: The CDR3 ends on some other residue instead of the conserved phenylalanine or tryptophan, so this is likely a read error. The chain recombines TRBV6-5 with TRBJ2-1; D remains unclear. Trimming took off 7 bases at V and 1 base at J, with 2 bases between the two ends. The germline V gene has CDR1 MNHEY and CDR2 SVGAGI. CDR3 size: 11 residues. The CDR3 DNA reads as TGTGCCAGCACGTCCTACAATGAGCAGTTCTTG. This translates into CASTSYNEQFL.

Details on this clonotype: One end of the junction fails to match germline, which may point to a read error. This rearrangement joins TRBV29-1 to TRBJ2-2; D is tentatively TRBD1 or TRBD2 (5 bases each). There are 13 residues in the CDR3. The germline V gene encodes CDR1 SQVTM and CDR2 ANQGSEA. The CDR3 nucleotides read TGCAGCGTTGGGGGGATGAACACCGGGGAGCTGTTGTTT. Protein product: CSVGGMNTGELLF.

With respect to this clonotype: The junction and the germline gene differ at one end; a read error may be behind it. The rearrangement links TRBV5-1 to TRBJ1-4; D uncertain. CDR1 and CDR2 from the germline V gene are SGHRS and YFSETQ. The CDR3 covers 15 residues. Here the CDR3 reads CASSLWAATSEKLFF. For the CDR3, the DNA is TGCGCCAGCAGCTTGTGGGCAGCAACTAGTGAAAAACTGTTTTTT.

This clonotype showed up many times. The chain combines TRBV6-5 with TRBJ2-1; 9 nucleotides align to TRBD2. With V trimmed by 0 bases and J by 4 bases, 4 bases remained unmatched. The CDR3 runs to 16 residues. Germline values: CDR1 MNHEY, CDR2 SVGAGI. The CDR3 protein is CASSYSLAGEYNEQFF. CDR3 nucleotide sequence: TGTGCCAGCAGTTACTCCTTAGCGGGAGAGTACAATGAGCAGTTCTTC.

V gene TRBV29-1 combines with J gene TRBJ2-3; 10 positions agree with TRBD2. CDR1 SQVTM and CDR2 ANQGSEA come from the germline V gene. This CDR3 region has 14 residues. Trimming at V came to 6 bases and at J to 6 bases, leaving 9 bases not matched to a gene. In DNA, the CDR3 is TGCAGCGTCAGGGGAGCGGGGGGGCGGGATACGCAGTATTTT. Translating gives CSVRGAGGRDTQYF.

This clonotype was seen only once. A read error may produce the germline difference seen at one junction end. The CDR3 loop reads CTVEDGGYGYTF. The CDR3 DNA reads TGCACCGTTGAAGACGGGGGATATGGCTACACCTTC. The chain combines TRBV29-1 with TRBJ1-2; tentative D call: TRBD1 (5 bases). Germline V gene data show CDR1 as SQVTM and CDR2 as ANQGSEA. The CDR3 sequence is 12 residues long.

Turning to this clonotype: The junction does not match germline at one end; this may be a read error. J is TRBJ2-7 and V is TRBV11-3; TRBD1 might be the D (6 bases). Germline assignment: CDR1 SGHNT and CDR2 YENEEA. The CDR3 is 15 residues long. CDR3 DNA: TGTGCCAGCAGTCCCCGCCCGGGACATAACTACGAGCAGTATTTC. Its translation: CASSPRPGHNYEQYF.

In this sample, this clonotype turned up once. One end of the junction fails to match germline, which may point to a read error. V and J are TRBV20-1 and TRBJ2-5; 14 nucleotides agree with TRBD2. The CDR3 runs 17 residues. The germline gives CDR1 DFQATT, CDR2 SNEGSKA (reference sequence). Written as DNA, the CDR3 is TGCAATGTTAGAGATCGGGAGACTAGCGGGGGGGCGCTTCCCCATTACTTC. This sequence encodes CNVRDRETSGGALPHYF.

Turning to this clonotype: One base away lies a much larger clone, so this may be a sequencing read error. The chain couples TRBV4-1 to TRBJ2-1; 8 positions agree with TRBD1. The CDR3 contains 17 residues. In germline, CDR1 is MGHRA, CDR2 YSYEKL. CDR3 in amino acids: CASSHFEGQGAYNGQFF. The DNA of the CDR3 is TGCGCCAGCAGCCATTTTGAAGGACAGGGAGCCTACAATGGGCAGTTCTTC.

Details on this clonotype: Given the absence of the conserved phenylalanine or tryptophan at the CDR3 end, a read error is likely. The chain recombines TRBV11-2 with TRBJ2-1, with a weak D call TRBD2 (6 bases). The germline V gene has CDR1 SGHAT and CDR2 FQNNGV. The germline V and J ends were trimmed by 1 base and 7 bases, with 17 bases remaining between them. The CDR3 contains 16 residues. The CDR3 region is CASSLAGEPAVNEQFL. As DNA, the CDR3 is TGTGCCAGCAGCTTAGCGGGGGAGCCTGCTGTAAATGAGCAGTTCCTC.

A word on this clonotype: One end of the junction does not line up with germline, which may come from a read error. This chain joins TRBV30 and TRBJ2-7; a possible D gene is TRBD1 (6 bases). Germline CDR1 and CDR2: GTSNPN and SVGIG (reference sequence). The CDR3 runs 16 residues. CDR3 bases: TGTGCCTGGAACCAGGGGAGCTCCCTTAGCTCCTACGATCAGTACTTC. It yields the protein CAWNQGSSLSSYDQYF.

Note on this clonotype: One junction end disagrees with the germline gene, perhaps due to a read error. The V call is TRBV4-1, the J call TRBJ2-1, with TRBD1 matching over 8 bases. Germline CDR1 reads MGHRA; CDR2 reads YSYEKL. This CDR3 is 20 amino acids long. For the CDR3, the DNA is TGCTCCAGCAGCCAAGATCTTCAGGACAGGGTGGGAAGCTCCTACAATGAGCAGTTCTTC. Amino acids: CSSSQDLQDRVGSSYNEQFF.

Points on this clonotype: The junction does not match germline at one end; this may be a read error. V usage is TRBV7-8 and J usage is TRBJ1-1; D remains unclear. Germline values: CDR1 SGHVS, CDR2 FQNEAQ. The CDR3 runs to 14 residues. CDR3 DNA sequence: TGTGCCAGCAGCTTTCCGACCTCTGACACTGAAGTTTTCTTT. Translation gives CASSFPTSDTEVFF. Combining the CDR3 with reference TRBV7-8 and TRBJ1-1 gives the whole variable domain GAGVSQSPRYKVAKRGQDVALRCDPISGHVSLFWYQQALGQGPEFLTYFQNEAQLDKSGLPSDRFFAERPEGSVSTLKIQRTQQEDSAVYLCASSFPTSDTEVFFGQGTRLTVV.

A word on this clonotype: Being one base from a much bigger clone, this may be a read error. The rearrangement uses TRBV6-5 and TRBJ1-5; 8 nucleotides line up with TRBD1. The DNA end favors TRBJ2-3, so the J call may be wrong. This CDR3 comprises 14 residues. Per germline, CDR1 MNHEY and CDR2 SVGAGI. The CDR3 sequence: CASSYSTGVPPQYF. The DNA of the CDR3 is TGTGCCAGCAGTTACTCGACAGGGGTTCCGCCCCAGTATTTT.

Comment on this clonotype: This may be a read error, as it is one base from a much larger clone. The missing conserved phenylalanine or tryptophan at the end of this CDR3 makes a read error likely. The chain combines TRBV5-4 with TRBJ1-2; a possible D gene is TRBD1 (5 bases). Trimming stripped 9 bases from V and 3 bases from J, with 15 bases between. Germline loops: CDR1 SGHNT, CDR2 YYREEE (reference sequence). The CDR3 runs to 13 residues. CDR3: CATGAWGYYGYTL. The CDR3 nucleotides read TGTGCCACCGGGGCATGGGGATACTATGGCTACACCTTG.